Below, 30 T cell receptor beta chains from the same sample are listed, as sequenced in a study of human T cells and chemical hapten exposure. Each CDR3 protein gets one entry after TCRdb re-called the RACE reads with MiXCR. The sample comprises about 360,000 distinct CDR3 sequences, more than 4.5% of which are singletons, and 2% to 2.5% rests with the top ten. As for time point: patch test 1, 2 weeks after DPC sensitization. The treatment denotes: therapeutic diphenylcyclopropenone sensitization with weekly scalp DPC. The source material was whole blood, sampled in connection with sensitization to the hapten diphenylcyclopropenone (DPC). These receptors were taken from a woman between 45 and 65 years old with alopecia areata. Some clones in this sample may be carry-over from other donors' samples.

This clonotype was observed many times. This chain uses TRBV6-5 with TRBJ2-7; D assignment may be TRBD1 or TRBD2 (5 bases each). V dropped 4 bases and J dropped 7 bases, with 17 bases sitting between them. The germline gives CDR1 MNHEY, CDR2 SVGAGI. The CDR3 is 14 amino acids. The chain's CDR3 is CASSWVTGAGEQYF. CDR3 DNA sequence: TGTGCCAGCAGTTGGGTGACCGGGGCAGGGGAGCAGTACTTC.

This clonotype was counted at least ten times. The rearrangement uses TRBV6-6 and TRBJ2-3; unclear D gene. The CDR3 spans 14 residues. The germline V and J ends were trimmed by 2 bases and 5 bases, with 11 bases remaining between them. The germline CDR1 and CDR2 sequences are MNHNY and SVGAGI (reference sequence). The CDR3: CASSYGSLIDTQYF. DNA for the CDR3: TGTGCCAGCAGTTACGGTAGTTTGATAGATACGCAGTATTTT.

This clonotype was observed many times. CDR3 nucleotides: TGCAGTGTCCCTCCCAGGGGCAGGGACACCGGGGAGCTGTTTTTT. The encoded protein is CSVPPRGRDTGELFF. The J gene is TRBJ2-2, the V gene TRBV20-1, with a weak D call TRBD1 (6 bases). With 7 bases removed from V and 3 bases from J, the gap between germline ends came to 18 bases. CDR1 DFQATT and CDR2 SNEGSKA come from the germline V gene (reference sequence). There are 15 residues in the CDR3.

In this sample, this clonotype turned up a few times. The CDR3 DNA follows: TGCGCCAGCAGCCAAGCTACTAGCGGAAGAGATACGCAGTATTTT. Its translation: CASSQATSGRDTQYF. The chain joins TRBV4-3 to TRBJ2-3; 8 nucleotides match TRBD2. The CDR3 is 15 residues long. V trimming: 1 base; J trimming: 5 bases; junction bases outside the gene matches: 5. CDR1 and CDR2 (germline): LGHNA, YSLEER.

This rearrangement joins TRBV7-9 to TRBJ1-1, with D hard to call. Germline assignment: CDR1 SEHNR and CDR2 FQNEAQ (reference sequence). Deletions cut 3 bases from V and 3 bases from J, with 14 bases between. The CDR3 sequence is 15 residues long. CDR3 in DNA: TGTGCCAGCAGCTTGGAAGGACGGGCCGACACTGAAGCTTTCTTT. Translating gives CASSLEGRADTEAFF.

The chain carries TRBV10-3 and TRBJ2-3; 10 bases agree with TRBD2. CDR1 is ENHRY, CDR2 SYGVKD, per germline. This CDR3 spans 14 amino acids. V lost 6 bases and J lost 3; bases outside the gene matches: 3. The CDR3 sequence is CAISQTSGTDTQYF. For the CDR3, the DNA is TGTGCCATCAGCCAGACTAGCGGGACAGATACGCAGTATTTT.

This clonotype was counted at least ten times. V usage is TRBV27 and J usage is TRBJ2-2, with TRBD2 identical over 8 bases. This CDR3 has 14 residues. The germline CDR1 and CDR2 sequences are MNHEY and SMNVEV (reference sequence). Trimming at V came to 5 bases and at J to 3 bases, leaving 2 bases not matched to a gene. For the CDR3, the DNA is TGTGCCAGCAGTAAGCGGGAGTACACCGGGGAGCTGTTTTTT. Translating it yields CASSKREYTGELFF.

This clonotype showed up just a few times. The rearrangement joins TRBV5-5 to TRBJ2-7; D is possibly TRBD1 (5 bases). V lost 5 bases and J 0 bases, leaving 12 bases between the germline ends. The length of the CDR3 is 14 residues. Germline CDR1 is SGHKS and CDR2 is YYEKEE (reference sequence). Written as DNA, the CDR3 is TGTGCCAGCAGTGCAAAAGGGGACTCCTACGAGCAGTACTTC. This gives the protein CASSAKGDSYEQYF.

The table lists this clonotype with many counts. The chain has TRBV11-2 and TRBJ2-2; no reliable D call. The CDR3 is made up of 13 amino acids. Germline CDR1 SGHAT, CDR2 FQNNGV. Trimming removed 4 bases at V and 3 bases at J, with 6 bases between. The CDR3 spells CASSYAHTGELFF. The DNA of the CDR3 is TGTGCCAGCAGCTATGCTCACACCGGGGAGCTGTTTTTT.

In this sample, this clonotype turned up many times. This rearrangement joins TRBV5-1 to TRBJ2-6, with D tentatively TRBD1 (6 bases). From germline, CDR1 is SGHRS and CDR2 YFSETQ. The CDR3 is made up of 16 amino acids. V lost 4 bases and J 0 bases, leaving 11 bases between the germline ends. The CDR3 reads CASSRGQSSGANVLTF. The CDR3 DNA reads TGCGCCAGCAGCCGTGGACAGTCCTCTGGGGCCAACGTCCTGACTTTC.

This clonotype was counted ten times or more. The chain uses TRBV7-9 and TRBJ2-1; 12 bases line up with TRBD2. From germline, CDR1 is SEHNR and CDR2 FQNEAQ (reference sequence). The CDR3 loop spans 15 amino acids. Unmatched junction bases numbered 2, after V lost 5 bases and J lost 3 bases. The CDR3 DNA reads TGTGCCAGCAGCATGACTAGCGGGAGCTACAATGAGCAGTTCTTC. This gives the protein CASSMTSGSYNEQFF.

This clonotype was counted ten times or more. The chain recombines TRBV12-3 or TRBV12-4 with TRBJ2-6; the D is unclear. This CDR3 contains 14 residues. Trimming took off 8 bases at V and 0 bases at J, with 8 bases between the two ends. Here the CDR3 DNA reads TGTGCCAGCGGACGTTCCTCTGGGGCCAACGTCCTGACTTTC. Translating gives CASGRSSGANVLTF.

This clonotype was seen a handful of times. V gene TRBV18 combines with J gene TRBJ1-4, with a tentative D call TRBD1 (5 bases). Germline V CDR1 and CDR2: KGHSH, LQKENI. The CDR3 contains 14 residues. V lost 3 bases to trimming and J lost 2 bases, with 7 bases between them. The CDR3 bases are TGTGCCAGCTCACCCAGGGCGACTAATGAAAAACTGTTTTTT. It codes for CASSPRATNEKLFF.

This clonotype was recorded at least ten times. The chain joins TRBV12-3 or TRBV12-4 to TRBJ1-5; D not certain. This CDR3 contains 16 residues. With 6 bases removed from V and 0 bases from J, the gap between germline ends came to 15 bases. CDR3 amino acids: CASSQTGGYSNQPQHF. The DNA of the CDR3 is TGTGCCAGCAGCCAGACGGGAGGATATAGCAATCAGCCCCAGCATTTT.

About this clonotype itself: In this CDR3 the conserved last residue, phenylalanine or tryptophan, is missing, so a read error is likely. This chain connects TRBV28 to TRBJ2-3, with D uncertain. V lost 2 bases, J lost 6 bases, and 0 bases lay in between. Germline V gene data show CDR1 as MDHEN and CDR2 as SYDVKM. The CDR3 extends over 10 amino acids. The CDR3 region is CASSLDTQYL. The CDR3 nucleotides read TGTGCCAGCAGTTTAGATACGCAGTATTTA.

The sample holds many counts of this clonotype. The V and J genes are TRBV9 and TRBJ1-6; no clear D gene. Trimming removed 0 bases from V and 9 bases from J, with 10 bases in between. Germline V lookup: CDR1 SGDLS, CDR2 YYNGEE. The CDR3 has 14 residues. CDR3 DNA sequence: TGTGCCAGCAGCGTAGGTGGGTCCGGTTCACCCCTCCACTTT. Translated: CASSVGGSGSPLHF. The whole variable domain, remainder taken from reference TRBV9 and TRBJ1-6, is DSGVTQTPKHLITATGQRVTLRCSPRSGDLSVYWYQQSLDQGLQFLIQYYNGEERAKGNILERFSAQQFPDLHSELNLSSLELGDSALYFCASSVGGSGSPLHFGNGTRLTVT.

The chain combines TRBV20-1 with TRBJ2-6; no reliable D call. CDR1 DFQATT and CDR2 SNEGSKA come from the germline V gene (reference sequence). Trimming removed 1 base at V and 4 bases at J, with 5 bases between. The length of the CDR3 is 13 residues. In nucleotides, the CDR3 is TGCAGTGCTAGAGCGACGGGGGCCAACGTCCTGACTTTC. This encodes CSARATGANVLTF.

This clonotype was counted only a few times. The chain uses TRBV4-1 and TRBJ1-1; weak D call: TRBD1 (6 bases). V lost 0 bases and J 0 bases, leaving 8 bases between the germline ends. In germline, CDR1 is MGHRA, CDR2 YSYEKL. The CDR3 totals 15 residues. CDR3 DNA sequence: TGCGCCAGCAGCCAAGATCCAGGGGTGAACACTGAAGCTTTCTTT. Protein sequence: CASSQDPGVNTEAFF.

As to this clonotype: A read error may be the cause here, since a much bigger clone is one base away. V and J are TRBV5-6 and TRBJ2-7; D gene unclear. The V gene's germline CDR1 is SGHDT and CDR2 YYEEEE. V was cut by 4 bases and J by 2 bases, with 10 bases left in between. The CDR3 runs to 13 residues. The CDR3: CASSPHDPYEQYF. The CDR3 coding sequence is TGTGCCAGCAGCCCTCACGACCCCTACGAGCAGTACTTC.

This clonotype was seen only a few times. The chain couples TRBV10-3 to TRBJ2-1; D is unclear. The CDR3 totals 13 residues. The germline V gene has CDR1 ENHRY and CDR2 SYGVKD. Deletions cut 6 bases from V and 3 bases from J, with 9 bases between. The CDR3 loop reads CAISRASYNEQFF. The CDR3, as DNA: TGTGCCATCAGCCGTGCGAGCTACAATGAGCAGTTCTTC.

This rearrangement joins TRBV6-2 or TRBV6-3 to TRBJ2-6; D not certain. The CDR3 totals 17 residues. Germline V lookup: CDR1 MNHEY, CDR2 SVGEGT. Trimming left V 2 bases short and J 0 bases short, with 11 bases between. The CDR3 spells CASSYLENLSGANVLTF. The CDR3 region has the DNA TGTGCCAGCAGTTACCTCGAGAACCTCTCTGGGGCCAACGTCCTGACTTTC.

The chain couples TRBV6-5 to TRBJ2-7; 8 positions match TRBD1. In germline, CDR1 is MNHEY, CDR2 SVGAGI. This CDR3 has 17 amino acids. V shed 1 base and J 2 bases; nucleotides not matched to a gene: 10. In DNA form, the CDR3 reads TGTGCCAGCAGTTACTGGACAGGGACGAGCGCAGCCTACGAGCAGTACTTC. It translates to CASSYWTGTSAAYEQYF.

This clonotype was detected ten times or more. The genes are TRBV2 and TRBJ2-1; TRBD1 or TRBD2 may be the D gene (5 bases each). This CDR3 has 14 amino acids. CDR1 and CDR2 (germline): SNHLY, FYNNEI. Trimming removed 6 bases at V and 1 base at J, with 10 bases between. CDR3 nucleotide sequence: TGTGCCAGCAGGGGGACGGCATCCTACAATGAGCAGTTCTTC. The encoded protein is CASRGTASYNEQFF.

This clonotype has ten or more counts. The CDR3 bases are TGTGCCAGCAGTCACCCCCAGGGGAGCTCCTACGAGCAGTACTTC. This codes for CASSHPQGSSYEQYF. V gene TRBV12-3 or TRBV12-4 combines with J gene TRBJ2-7; D possibly corresponds to TRBD1 (6 bases). The ends were cut back, 5 bases at V and 0 bases at J, with 14 bases in the middle. CDR3 size: 15 residues.

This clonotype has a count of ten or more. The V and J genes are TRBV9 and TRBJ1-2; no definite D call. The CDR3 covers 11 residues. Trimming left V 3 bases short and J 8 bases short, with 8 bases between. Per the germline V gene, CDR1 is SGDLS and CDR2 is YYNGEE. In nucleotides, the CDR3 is TGTGCCAGCAGCGGGACGTTCGGCTACACCTTC. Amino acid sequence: CASSGTFGYTF.

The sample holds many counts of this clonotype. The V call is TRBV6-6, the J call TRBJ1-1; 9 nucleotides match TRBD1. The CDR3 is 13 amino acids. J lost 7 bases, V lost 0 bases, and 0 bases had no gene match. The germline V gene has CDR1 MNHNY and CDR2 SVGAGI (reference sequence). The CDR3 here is CASSYSTGGEAFF. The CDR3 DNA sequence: TGTGCCAGCAGTTACTCGACAGGGGGTGAAGCTTTCTTT.

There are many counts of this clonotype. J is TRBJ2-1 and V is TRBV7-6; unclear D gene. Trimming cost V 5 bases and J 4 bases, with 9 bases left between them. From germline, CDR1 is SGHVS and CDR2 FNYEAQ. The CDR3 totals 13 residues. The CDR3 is CASSSAGYNEQFF. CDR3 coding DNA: TGTGCCAGCAGCAGCGCTGGATACAATGAGCAGTTCTTC.

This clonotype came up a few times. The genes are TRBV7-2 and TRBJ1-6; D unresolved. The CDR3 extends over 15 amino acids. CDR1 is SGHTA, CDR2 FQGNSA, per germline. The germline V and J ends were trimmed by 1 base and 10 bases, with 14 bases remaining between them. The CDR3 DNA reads TGTGCCAGCAGCTTAGATGTCTCAGGAGGCTCACCCCTCCACTTT. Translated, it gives CASSLDVSGGSPLHF.

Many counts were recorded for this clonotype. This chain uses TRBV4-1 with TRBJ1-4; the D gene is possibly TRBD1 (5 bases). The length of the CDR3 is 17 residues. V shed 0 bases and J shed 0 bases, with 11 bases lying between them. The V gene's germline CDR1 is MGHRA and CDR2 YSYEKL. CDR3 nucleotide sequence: TGCGCCAGCAGCCAAGAGGAGACCAGGGCAACTAATGAAAAACTGTTTTTT. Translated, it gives CASSQEETRATNEKLFF.

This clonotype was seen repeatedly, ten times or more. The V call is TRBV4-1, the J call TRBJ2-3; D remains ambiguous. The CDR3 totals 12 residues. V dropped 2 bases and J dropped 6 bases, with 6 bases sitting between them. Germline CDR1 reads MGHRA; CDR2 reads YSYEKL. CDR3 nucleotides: TGCGCCAGCAGCCAACTCCTCGATACGCAGTATTTT. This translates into CASSQLLDTQYF.